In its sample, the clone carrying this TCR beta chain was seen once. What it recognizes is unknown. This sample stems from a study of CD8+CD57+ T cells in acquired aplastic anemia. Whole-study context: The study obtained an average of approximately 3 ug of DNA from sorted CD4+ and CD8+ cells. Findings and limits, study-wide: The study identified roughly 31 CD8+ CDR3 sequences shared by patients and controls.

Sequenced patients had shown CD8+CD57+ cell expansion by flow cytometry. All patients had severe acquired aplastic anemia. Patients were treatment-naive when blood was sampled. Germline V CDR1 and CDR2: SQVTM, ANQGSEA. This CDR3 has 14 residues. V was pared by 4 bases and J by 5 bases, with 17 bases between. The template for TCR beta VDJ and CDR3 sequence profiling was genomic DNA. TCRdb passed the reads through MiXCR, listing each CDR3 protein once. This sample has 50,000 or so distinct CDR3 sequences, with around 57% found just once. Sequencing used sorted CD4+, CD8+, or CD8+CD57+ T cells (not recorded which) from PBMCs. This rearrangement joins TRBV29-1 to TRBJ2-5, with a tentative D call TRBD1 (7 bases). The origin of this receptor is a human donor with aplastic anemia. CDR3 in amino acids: CSVVDGGRGETQYF. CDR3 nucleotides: TGCAGCGTTGTTGACGGGGGCAGGGGGGAGACCCAGTACTTC.